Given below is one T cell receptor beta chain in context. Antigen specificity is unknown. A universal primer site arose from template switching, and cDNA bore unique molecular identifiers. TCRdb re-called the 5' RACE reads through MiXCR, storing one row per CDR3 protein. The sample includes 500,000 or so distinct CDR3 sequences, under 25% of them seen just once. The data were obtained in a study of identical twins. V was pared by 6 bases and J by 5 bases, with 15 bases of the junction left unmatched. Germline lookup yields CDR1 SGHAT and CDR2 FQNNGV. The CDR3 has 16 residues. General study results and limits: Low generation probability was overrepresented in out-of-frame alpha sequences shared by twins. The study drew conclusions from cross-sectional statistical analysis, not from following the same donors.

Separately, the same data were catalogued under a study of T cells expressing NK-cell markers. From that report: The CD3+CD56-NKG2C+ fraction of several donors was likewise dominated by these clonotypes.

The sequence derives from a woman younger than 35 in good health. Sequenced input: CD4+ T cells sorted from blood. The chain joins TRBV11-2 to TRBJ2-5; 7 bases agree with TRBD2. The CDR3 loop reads CASSYVWDYSEETQYF. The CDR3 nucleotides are TGTGCCAGCAGTTATGTTTGGGACTACTCCGAGGAGACCCAGTACTTC.